Here is one T cell receptor (beta chain) with its context. This CDR3 region has 14 residues. With V trimmed by 7 bases and J by 5 bases, 9 bases remained unmatched. Germline CDR1 and CDR2: SGHRS and YFSETQ. This entry comes from a study of blood T cell repertoires in COVID-19. About the research overall: The origin of the acute and convalescent COVID-19 samples was the United States, Italy and Spain.

In terms of age and location, participants ranged from roughly 18 to 90 years and lived in about two dozen US areas. Original processing notes: Amplification of reference gene primers provided the estimated nucleated cell counts. This table comes from immunoSEQ multiplex PCR, and its TCRdb copy is limited to in-frame clones, with some not included. V and J calls and clone size follow that table, whereas D and trimming were derived from the DNA. The data contain 220,000 or so clones, about 91% of them singletons. The V and J genes are TRBV5-1 and TRBJ2-3; 8 positions agree with TRBD2. This sequence originates from a woman between 45 and 65 years old with acute COVID-19. Sequencing used PBMCs or T cells enriched from blood (not recorded which). For the CDR3, the DNA is TGCGCCAGCCGAAGCGGGAGAGGTGAAGATACGCAGTATTTT. Translating it yields CASRSGRGEDTQYF.